This T cell receptor beta chain was sequenced in a study of B cell selection in AIRE deficiency. The CDR3 contains 14 residues. Trimming cost V 5 bases and J 5 bases, with 16 bases left between them. The V gene's germline CDR1 is SGHRS and CDR2 YFSETQ. The regulatory T cell sort gate was CD4+CD25hiCD127low/negative. Study conclusions and caveats: Only approximately 9.2% of about 3,500 shared Treg sequences were patient-specific; roughly 30% healthy-specific.

TCRdb keeps only in-frame clones here, not all; method: immunoSEQ multiplex PCR. Among about 21,000 clones listed, around 93% were seen once. As for this clone: Antigen: not known.

The receptor was derived from a human donor with AIRE deficiency. This sequence joins TRBV5-1 and TRBJ2-5; D perhaps matches TRBD2 (5 bases). The source material was Tregs sorted from PBMCs. Written as DNA, the CDR3 is TGCGCCAGCAGTTTCCGAGGGAGATCGGAGACCCAGTACTTC. Translated: CASSFRGRSETQYF.